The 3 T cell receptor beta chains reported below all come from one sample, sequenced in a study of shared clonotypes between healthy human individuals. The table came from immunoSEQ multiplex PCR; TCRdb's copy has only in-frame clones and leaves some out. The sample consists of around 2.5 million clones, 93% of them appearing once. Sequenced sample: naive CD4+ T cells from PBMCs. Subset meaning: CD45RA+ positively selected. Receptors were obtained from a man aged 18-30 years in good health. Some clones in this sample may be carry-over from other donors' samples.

The CDR3 region has the DNA TGCGCCAGCAGCCGGGACCCCGAGGGGGAGCTGTTTTTT. Its translation is CASSRDPEGELFF. The chain links TRBV5-1 to TRBJ2-2; TRBD1 or TRBD2 may be the D gene (5 bases each). The CDR3 totals 13 residues. Trimming shortened V by 4 bases and J by 8 bases, and 12 bases separated the two germline ends. Germline V gene lookup returns CDR1 SGHRS and CDR2 YFSETQ.

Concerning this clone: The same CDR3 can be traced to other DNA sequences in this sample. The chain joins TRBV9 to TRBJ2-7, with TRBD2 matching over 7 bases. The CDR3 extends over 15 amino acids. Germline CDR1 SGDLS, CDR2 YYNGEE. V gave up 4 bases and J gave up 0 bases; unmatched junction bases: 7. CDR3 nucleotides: TGTGCCAGCAGCCCGCTCGGGGGGAGCTCCTACGAGCAGTACTTC. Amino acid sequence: CASSPLGGSSYEQYF.

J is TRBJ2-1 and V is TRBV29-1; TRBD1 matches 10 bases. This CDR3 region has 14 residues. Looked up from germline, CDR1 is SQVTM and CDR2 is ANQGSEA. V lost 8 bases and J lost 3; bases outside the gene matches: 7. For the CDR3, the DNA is TGCAGCACCGTACGGGACAGGGGCTACAATGAGCAGTTCTTC. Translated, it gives CSTVRDRGYNEQFF.